Listed below are T cell receptor beta chains from one sample, sequenced in a study of cytomegalovirus exposure and HLA in healthy donors. Generated by immunoSEQ multiplex PCR, the TCRdb table keeps only in-frame clones and is missing some. The record lists 100,000 to 150,000 clones, of which the ten most abundant hold 1.5% to 1.9%. What was sequenced was PBMCs. The receptors come from a woman aged 40 to 55 in good health and CMV-seronegative. The CDR3 runs from the conserved cysteine through the conserved F or W. D genes are given only for firm matches.

V gene: TRBV5-5
D gene: TRBD1
J gene: TRBJ1-4
CDR3 protein: CASSSNRGAVEKLFF
CDR3 DNA: TGTGCCAGCAGCTCAAACAGGGGGGCGGTTGAAAAACTGTTTTTT

V gene: TRBV5-5
D gene: TRBD1
J gene: TRBJ1-2
CDR3 protein: CASSLGTGFAGYTF
CDR3 DNA: TGTGCCAGCAGCTTGGGGACAGGGTTTGCTGGCTACACCTTC

V gene: TRBV19
D gene: NA
J gene: TRBJ2-2
CDR3 protein: CASSLSLNTGELFF
CDR3 DNA: TGTGCCAGTAGTCTTAGCCTGAACACCGGGGAGCTGTTTTTT

V gene: TRBV5-4
D gene: TRBD1
J gene: TRBJ2-7
CDR3 protein: CASSLDRTGGYEQYF
CDR3 DNA: TGTGCCAGCAGCTTGGATAGGACAGGGGGCTACGAGCAGTACTTC

V gene: TRBV7-3
D gene: NA
J gene: TRBJ1-2
CDR3 protein: CASSSFPLVYGYTF
CDR3 DNA: TGTGCCAGCAGCTCCTTCCCCCTTGTCTATGGCTACACCTTC

V gene: TRBV5-1
D gene: TRBD1
J gene: TRBJ1-6
CDR3 protein: CASSQGQGNSPLHF
CDR3 DNA: TGCGCCAGCAGCCAGGGACAGGGGAACTCACCCCTCCACTTT

V gene: TRBV5-6
D gene: NA
J gene: TRBJ1-6
CDR3 protein: CASRGAPPNSPLHF
CDR3 DNA: TGTGCCAGCAGGGGCGCCCCGCCAAATTCACCCCTCCACTTT

V gene: TRBV7-2
D gene: NA
J gene: TRBJ2-3
CDR3 protein: CASSDQRTDTQYF
CDR3 DNA: TGTGCCAGCAGCGACCAGAGGACAGATACGCAGTATTTT

V gene: TRBV7-2
D gene: TRBD1
J gene: TRBJ1-2
CDR3 protein: CASSRRQGLGYTF
CDR3 DNA: TGTGCCAGCAGCCGCCGACAGGGGTTGGGCTACACCTTC

V gene: TRBV6-1
D gene: TRBD1
J gene: TRBJ1-2
CDR3 protein: CASSEATGGHGYTF
CDR3 DNA: TGTGCCAGCAGTGAAGCCACAGGGGGGCATGGCTACACCTTC

V gene: TRBV7-3
D gene: NA
J gene: TRBJ1-1
CDR3 protein: CASSLNQGGVNAEAFF
CDR3 DNA: TGTGCCAGCAGCTTAAACCAAGGGGGGGTGAACGCTGAAGCTTTCTTT

V gene: TRBV7-2
D gene: TRBD2
J gene: TRBJ2-4
CDR3 protein: CAISGGNIQYF
CDR3 DNA: TGTGCCATATCGGGGGGAAACATTCAGTACTTC

V gene: TRBV19
D gene: NA
J gene: TRBJ1-6
CDR3 protein: CASSPTGSRNSPLHF
CDR3 DNA: TGTGCCAGTAGTCCTACGGGTTCCCGGAATTCACCCCTCCACTTT

V gene: TRBV5-1
D gene: NA
J gene: TRBJ1-4
CDR3 protein: CASSGAEFTTNEKLFF
CDR3 DNA: TGCGCCAGCTCGGGAGCCGAATTTACGACCAATGAAAAACTGTTTTTT

V gene: TRBV19
D gene: NA
J gene: TRBJ1-1
CDR3 protein: CASRPGEGAEAFF
CDR3 DNA: TGTGCCAGCCGTCCGGGGGAAGGGGCTGAAGCTTTCTTT

V gene: TRBV2
D gene: NA
J gene: TRBJ2-5
CDR3 protein: CASSEARGETQYF
CDR3 DNA: TGTGCCAGCAGTGAAGCTCGGGGGGAGACCCAGTACTTC

V gene: TRBV7-9
D gene: NA
J gene: TRBJ2-3
CDR3 protein: CASSLRRSGGASTDTQYF
CDR3 DNA: TGTGCCAGCAGCTTGCGCCGTTCGGGGGGCGCGAGCACAGATACGCAGTATTTT

V gene: TRBV4-3
D gene: TRBD1
J gene: TRBJ1-6
CDR3 protein: CASSQEYRGRNSPLHF
CDR3 DNA: TGCGCCAGCAGCCAAGAATACAGGGGAAGGAATTCACCCCTCCACTTT

V gene: TRBV19
D gene: TRBD1
J gene: TRBJ1-1
CDR3 protein: CASRHPGTANTEAFF
CDR3 DNA: TGTGCCAGTCGCCACCCCGGGACAGCGAACACTGAAGCTTTCTTT

V gene: TRBV6-1
D gene: NA
J gene: TRBJ2-2
CDR3 protein: CASSEPGNTNTGELFF
CDR3 DNA: TGTGCCAGCAGTGAACCAGGGAACACGAACACCGGGGAGCTGTTTTTT

V gene: TRBV4-3
D gene: NA
J gene: TRBJ1-2
CDR3 protein: CASSQAGGGGTF
CDR3 DNA: TGCGCCAGCAGCCAGGCCGGCGGAGGAGGCACCTTC

V gene: TRBV29-1
D gene: NA
J gene: TRBJ2-7
CDR3 protein: CSVVGGAEQYF
CDR3 DNA: TGCAGCGTTGTAGGGGGGGCCGAGCAGTACTTC

V gene: TRBV5-1
D gene: NA
J gene: TRBJ1-2
CDR3 protein: CASSGNRAGNYGYTF
CDR3 DNA: TGCGCCAGCAGCGGGAACAGGGCCGGCAACTATGGCTACACCTTC

V gene: TRBV30
D gene: NA
J gene: TRBJ2-7
CDR3 protein: CAWRQPDNSYEQYF
CDR3 DNA: TGTGCCTGGAGGCAGCCCGACAACTCCTACGAGCAGTACTTC

V gene: TRBV5-1
D gene: TRBD2
J gene: TRBJ2-1
CDR3 protein: CASSLGGGPNEQFF
CDR3 DNA: TGCGCCAGCAGCTTGGGCGGGGGGCCCAATGAGCAGTTCTTC

V gene: TRBV11-1
D gene: TRBD2
J gene: TRBJ2-1
CDR3 protein: CASSSPFRGGHNEQFF
CDR3 DNA: TGTGCCAGCAGCTCCCCTTTTCGGGGGGGCCACAATGAGCAGTTCTTC

V gene: TRBV4-3
D gene: NA
J gene: TRBJ1-6
CDR3 protein: CASSQGTSVNSPLHF
CDR3 DNA: TGCGCCAGCAGCCAAGGTACGAGTGTGAATTCACCCCTCCACTTT

V gene: TRBV7-9
D gene: NA
J gene: TRBJ1-1
CDR3 protein: CASRGGMNTEAFF
CDR3 DNA: TGTGCCAGCAGGGGGGGGATGAACACTGAAGCTTTCTTT

V gene: TRBV6-1
D gene: NA
J gene: TRBJ1-3
CDR3 protein: CASSGLRASGNTIYF
CDR3 DNA: TGTGCCAGCAGTGGCTTACGAGCCTCTGGAAACACCATATATTTT

V gene: TRBV19
D gene: NA
J gene: TRBJ2-3
CDR3 protein: CASSIFSTDTQYF
CDR3 DNA: TGTGCCAGTAGTATCTTTTCCACAGATACGCAGTATTTT

V gene: TRBV5-8
D gene: NA
J gene: TRBJ2-3
CDR3 protein: CASSLAGLGGSTDTQYF
CDR3 DNA: TGTGCCAGCAGCTTGGCCGGGTTAGGGGGTAGCACAGATACGCAGTATTTT

V gene: TRBV4-3
D gene: TRBD2
J gene: TRBJ2-1
CDR3 protein: CASSQEMFGGAHYNEQFF
CDR3 DNA: TGCGCCAGCAGCCAAGAGATGTTCGGGGGGGCCCACTACAATGAGCAGTTCTTC

V gene: TRBV4-3
D gene: TRBD2
J gene: TRBJ2-6
CDR3 protein: CASSQTSAGANVLTF
CDR3 DNA: TGCGCCAGCAGCCAAACTAGCGCTGGGGCCAACGTCCTGACTTTC

V gene: TRBV5-1
D gene: NA
J gene: TRBJ2-4
CDR3 protein: CASSLGALAKNIQYF
CDR3 DNA: TGCGCCAGCAGCTTGGGGGCCCTAGCCAAAAACATTCAGTACTTC

V gene: TRBV4-1
D gene: NA
J gene: TRBJ1-1
CDR3 protein: CASSQDRRGRYTEAFF
CDR3 DNA: TGCGCCAGCAGCCAAGATCGAAGGGGCCGTTACACTGAAGCTTTCTTT

V gene: TRBV5-1
D gene: TRBD1
J gene: TRBJ2-6
CDR3 protein: CASSAGQGSGANVLTF
CDR3 DNA: TGCGCCAGCAGCGCAGGACAGGGTTCTGGGGCCAACGTCCTGACTTTC

V gene: TRBV10-3
D gene: TRBD1
J gene: TRBJ1-6
CDR3 protein: CAISVSGTDYNSPLHF
CDR3 DNA: TGTGCCATCAGTGTCTCCGGGACAGATTATAATTCACCCCTCCACTTT

V gene: TRBV7-2
D gene: TRBD1
J gene: TRBJ1-1
CDR3 protein: CASSWRYTGTGKNTEAFF
CDR3 DNA: TGTGCCAGCAGCTGGCGGTATACCGGGACAGGGAAGAACACTGAAGCTTTCTTT

V gene: TRBV6-1
D gene: NA
J gene: TRBJ2-3
CDR3 protein: CASSGRISQDTQYF
CDR3 DNA: TGTGCCAGCAGCGGGAGAATTTCCCAAGATACGCAGTATTTT

V gene: TRBV14
D gene: TRBD2
J gene: TRBJ2-2
CDR3 protein: CASSQGLAGNPGTGELFF
CDR3 DNA: TGTGCCAGCAGCCAGGGGCTAGCGGGGAATCCGGGGACCGGGGAGCTGTTTTTT

V gene: TRBV7-2
D gene: NA
J gene: TRBJ1-5
CDR3 protein: CASSFSSAGTQPQHF
CDR3 DNA: TGTGCCAGCAGCTTTTCAAGTGCGGGGACTCAGCCCCAGCATTTT

V gene: TRBV5-1
D gene: TRBD1
J gene: TRBJ2-5
CDR3 protein: CASSVKGQGETQYF
CDR3 DNA: TGCGCCAGCAGCGTAAAAGGACAGGGAGAGACCCAGTACTTC

V gene: TRBV15
D gene: NA
J gene: TRBJ1-6
CDR3 protein: CATSSPQRNSPLHF
CDR3 DNA: TGTGCCACCAGCAGCCCACAGAGAAATTCACCCCTCCACTTT

V gene: TRBV5-4
D gene: NA
J gene: TRBJ1-1
CDR3 protein: CASSLGAGAFF
CDR3 DNA: TGTGCCAGCAGCTTGGGGGCAGGAGCTTTCTTT

V gene: TRBV5-1
D gene: NA
J gene: TRBJ1-1
CDR3 protein: CASRPPTGFENTEAFF
CDR3 DNA: TGCGCCAGCAGACCCCCTACAGGGTTCGAGAACACTGAAGCTTTCTTT

V gene: TRBV5-1
D gene: NA
J gene: TRBJ2-2
CDR3 protein: CASSFAGTYHTGELFF
CDR3 DNA: TGCGCCAGCAGCTTCGCCGGGACATACCACACCGGGGAGCTGTTTTTT

V gene: TRBV7-2
D gene: TRBD2
J gene: TRBJ2-3
CDR3 protein: CASSPLAGGTDTQYF
CDR3 DNA: TGTGCCAGCAGCCCTCTAGCGGGGGGCACAGATACGCAGTATTTT

V gene: TRBV18
D gene: TRBD1
J gene: TRBJ2-1
CDR3 protein: CASRQGSYNEQFF
CDR3 DNA: TGTGCCAGCAGACAGGGTTCCTACAATGAGCAGTTCTTC

V gene: TRBV19
D gene: TRBD1
J gene: TRBJ2-7
CDR3 protein: CASSIGQGSSGNYEQYF
CDR3 DNA: TGTGCCAGTAGTATCGGACAGGGCTCCAGCGGAAACTACGAGCAGTACTTC

V gene: TRBV27
D gene: NA
J gene: TRBJ1-2
CDR3 protein: CASSLSGSNYGYTF
CDR3 DNA: TGTGCCAGCAGTTTATCGGGCTCTAACTATGGCTACACCTTC

V gene: TRBV6-5
D gene: NA
J gene: TRBJ2-4
CDR3 protein: CASSSGFKNIQYF
CDR3 DNA: TGTGCCAGCAGTTCAGGGTTTAAAAACATTCAGTACTTC

V gene: TRBV7-9
D gene: NA
J gene: TRBJ2-3
CDR3 protein: CASSPHRGTDTQYF
CDR3 DNA: TGTGCCAGCAGCCCACATCGGGGGACAGATACGCAGTATTTT

V gene: TRBV25-1
D gene: NA
J gene: TRBJ1-5
CDR3 protein: CASSPAGSNQPQHF
CDR3 DNA: TGTGCCAGCAGTCCCGCGGGGAGCAATCAGCCCCAGCATTTT

V gene: TRBV27
D gene: TRBD1
J gene: TRBJ1-6
CDR3 protein: CASSFRWDRVNSPLHF
CDR3 DNA: TGTGCCAGCAGTTTTAGATGGGACAGGGTTAATTCACCCCTCCACTTT

V gene: TRBV6-1
D gene: TRBD2
J gene: TRBJ2-5
CDR3 protein: CASSWEGDLFGTQYF
CDR3 DNA: TGTGCCAGCAGTTGGGAGGGTGACCTCTTTGGGACCCAGTACTTC

V gene: TRBV4-3
D gene: NA
J gene: TRBJ1-6
CDR3 protein: CASSQDRGSPLHF
CDR3 DNA: TGCGCCAGCAGCCAAGATCGAGGTTCACCCCTCCACTTT

V gene: TRBV13
D gene: NA
J gene: TRBJ1-2
CDR3 protein: CASSLARALFGYTF
CDR3 DNA: TGTGCCAGCAGCTTAGCCAGGGCACTATTCGGCTACACCTTC

V gene: TRBV5-1
D gene: TRBD1
J gene: TRBJ2-7
CDR3 protein: CASSSQGASEQYF
CDR3 DNA: TGCGCCAGCAGCTCCCAGGGGGCAAGCGAGCAGTACTTC

V gene: TRBV4-3
D gene: TRBD1
J gene: TRBJ2-1
CDR3 protein: CASSQEPGQGGNEQFF
CDR3 DNA: TGCGCCAGCAGCCAGGAACCGGGACAGGGAGGTAATGAGCAGTTCTTC